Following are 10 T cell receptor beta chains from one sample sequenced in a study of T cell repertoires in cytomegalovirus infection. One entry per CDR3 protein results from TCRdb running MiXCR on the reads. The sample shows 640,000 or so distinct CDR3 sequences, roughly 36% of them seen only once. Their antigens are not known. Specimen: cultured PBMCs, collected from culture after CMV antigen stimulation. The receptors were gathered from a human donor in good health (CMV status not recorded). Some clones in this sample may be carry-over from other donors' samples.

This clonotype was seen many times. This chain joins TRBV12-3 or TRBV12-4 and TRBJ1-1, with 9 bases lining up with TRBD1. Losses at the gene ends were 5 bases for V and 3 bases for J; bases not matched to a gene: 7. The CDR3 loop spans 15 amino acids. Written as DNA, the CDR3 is TGTGCCAGCAGTCGAGACAGGGGGGTGGACACTGAAGCTTTCTTT. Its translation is CASSRDRGVDTEAFF.

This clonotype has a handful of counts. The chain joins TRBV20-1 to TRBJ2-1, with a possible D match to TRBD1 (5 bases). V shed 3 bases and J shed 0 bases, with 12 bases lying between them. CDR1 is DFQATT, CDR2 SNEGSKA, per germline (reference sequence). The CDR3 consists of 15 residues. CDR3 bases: TGCAGTGCTAGTTCCAGGGAAAGCTCCTACAATGAGCAGTTCTTC. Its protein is CSASSRESSYNEQFF.

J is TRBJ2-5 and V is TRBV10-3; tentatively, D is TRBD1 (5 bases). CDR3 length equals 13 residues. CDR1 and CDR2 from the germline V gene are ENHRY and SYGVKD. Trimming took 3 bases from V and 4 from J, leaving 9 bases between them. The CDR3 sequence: CAISDTGRETQYF. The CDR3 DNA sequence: TGTGCCATCAGTGATACAGGAAGAGAGACCCAGTACTTC.

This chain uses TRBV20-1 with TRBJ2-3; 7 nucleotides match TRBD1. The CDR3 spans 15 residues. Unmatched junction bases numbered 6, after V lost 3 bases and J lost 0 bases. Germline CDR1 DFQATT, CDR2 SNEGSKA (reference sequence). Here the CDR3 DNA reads TGCAGTGCTAGTATAGGGGGCACTAGCACAGATACGCAGTATTTT. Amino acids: CSASIGGTSTDTQYF.

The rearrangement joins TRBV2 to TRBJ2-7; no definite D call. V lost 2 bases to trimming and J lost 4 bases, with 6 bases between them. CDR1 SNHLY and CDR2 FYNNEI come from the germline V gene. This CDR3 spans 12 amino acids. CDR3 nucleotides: TGTGCCAGCAGTGAACTGGGGTACGAGCAGTACTTC. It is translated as CASSELGYEQYF.

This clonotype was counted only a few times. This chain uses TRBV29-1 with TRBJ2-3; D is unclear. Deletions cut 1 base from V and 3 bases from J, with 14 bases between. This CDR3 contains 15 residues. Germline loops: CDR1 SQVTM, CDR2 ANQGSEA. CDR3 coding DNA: TGCAGCGTTGAAGTACTCCAGTGGGGAACAGATACGCAGTATTTT. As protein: CSVEVLQWGTDTQYF.

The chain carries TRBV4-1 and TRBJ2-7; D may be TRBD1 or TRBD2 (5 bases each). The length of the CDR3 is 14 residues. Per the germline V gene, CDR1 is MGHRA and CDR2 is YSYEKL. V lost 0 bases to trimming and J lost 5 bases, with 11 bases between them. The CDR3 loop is CASSQDRRGDEQYF. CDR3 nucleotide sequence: TGCGCCAGCAGCCAAGATCGACGAGGGGACGAGCAGTACTTC.

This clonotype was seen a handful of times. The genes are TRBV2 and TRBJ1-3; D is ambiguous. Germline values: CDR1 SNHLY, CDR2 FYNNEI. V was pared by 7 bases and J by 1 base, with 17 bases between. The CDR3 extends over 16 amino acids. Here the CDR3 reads CASTQSLGSSGNTIYF. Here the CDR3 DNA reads TGTGCCAGCACTCAGAGTCTGGGATCGTCTGGAAACACCATATATTTT.

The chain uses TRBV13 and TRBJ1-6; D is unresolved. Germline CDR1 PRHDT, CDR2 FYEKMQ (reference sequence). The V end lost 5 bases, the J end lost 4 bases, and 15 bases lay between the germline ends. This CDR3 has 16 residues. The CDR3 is CASSHRASSYNSPLHF. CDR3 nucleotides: TGTGCCAGCAGCCACCGCGCGTCCTCTTATAATTCACCCCTCCACTTT. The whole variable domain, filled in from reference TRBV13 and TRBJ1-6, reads AAGVIQSPRHLIKEKRETATLKCYPIPRHDTVYWYQQGPGQDPQFLISFYEKMQSDKGSIPDRFSAQQFSDYHSELNMSSLELGDSALYFCASSHRASSYNSPLHFGNGTRLTVT.

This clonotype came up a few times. The CDR3 sequence: CSVEWDRGNYGYTF. The CDR3 DNA sequence: TGCAGCGTTGAATGGGACAGGGGAAACTATGGCTACACCTTC. This sequence joins TRBV29-1 and TRBJ1-2; 10 positions agree with TRBD1. Trimming at V came to 2 bases and at J to 2 bases, leaving 2 bases not matched to a gene. From germline, CDR1 is SQVTM and CDR2 ANQGSEA. CDR3 length: 14 amino acids.